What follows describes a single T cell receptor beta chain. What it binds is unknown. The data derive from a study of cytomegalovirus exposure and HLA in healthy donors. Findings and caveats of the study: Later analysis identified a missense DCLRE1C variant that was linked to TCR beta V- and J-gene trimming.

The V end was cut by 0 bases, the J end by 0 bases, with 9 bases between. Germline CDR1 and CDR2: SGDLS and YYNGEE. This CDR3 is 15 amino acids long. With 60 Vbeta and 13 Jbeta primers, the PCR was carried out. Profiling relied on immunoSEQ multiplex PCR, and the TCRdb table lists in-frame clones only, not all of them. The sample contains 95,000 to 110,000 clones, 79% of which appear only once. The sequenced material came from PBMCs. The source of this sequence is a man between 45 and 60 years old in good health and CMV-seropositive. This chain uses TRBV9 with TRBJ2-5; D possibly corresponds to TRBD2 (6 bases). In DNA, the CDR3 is TGTGCCAGCAGCGTAGCTGGGGGGTACCAAGAGACCCAGTACTTC. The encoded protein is CASSVAGGYQETQYF. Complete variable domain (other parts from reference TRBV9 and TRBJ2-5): DSGVTQTPKHLITATGQRVTLRCSPRSGDLSVYWYQQSLDQGLQFLIQYYNGEERAKGNILERFSAQQFPDLHSELNLSSLELGDSALYFCASSVAGGYQETQYFGPGTRLLVL.